This T cell receptor (beta chain) was documented in a study of tumor-infiltrating lymphocytes in oesophageal squamous cell carcinoma. Via MiXCR, TCRdb re-called the PCR reads, giving one row per CDR3 protein. In the table there are some 16,000 distinct CDR3 sequences, around 41% of which are singletons. In its sample, this clonotype is medium-sized (0.01 to 0.1%). The CDR3 is made up of 15 amino acids. The V segment lost 5 bases and the J segment 7 bases; nucleotides outside the gene matches: 13. CDR1 is SGHAT, CDR2 FQDESV, per germline (reference sequence). This sequence originates from a female donor with esophageal squamous cell carcinoma. The rearrangement joins TRBV11-1 to TRBJ1-2; 7 nucleotides line up with TRBD1. Sequencing was done on a sample of normal esophageal tissue next to the tumor. The CDR3 nucleotides read TGTGCCAGCAGCGAAACAGGGGCCTCTTCGGGTGGCTACACCTTC. Amino acids: CASSETGASSGGYTF. The full variable domain, rest sourced from reference TRBV11-1 and TRBJ1-2, is EAEVAQSPRYKITEKSQAVAFWCDPISGHATLYWYRQILGQGPELLVQFQDESVVDDSQLPKDRFSAERLKGVDSTLKIQPAELGDSAMYLCASSETGASSGGYTFGSGTRLTVV.